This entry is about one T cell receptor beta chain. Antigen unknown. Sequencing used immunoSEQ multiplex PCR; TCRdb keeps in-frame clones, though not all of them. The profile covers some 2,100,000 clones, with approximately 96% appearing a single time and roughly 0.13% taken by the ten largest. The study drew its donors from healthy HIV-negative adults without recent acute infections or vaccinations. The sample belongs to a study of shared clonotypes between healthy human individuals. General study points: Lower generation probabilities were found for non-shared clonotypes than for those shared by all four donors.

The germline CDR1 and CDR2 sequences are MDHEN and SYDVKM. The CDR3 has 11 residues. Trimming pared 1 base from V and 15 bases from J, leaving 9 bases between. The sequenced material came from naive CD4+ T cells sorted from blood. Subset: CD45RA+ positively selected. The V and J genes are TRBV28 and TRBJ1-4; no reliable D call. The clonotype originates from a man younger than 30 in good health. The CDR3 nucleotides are TGTGCCAGCAGTTTATTCTCCGAAATGTTTTTT. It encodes CASSLFSEMFF. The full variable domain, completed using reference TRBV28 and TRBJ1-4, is DVKVTQSSRYLVKRTGEKVFLECVQDMDHENMFWYRQDPGLGLRLIYFSYDVKMKEKGDIPEGYSVSREKKERFSLILESASTNQTSMYLCASSLFSEMFFGSGTQLSVL.